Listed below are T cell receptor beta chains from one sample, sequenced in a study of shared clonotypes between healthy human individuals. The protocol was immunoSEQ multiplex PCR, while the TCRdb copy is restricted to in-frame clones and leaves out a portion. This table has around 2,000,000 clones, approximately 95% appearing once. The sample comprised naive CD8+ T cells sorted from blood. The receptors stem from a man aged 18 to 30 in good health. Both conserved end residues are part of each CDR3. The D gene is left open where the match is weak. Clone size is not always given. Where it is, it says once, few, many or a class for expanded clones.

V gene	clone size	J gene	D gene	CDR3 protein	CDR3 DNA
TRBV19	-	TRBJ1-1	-	CASRAILDRPIEGAFF	TGTGCCAGCAGAGCGATTCTCGACAGACCCATTGAGGGAGCTTTCTTT
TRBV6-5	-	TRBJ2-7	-	CASSYLRDLSDEQYF	TGTGCCAGCAGTTACCTTCGGGACCTCAGTGACGAGCAGTACTTC
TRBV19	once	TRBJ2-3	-	CASSIGPRADSGTDTQYF	TGTGCCAGTAGTATAGGGCCCCGGGCGGATTCTGGCACAGATACGCAGTATTTT
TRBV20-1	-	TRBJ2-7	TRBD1	CSAGGQWEQYF	TGCAGTGCAGGGGGCCAATGGGAGCAGTACTTC
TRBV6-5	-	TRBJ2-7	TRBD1	CASSSGQGSYEQYF	TGTGCCAGCAGTTCCGGACAGGGATCCTACGAGCAGTACTTC
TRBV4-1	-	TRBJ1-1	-	CASSQGGVAEAFF	TGCGCCAGCAGCCAAGGCGGGGTAGCTGAAGCTTTCTTT
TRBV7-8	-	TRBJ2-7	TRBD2	CASSLDGLAGYEQYF	TGTGCCAGCAGCTTAGATGGACTAGCGGGCTACGAGCAGTACTTC
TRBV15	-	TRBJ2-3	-	CATSRVSSVSTDTQYF	TGTGCCACCAGCAGGGTTTCTAGCGTGAGCACAGATACGCAGTATTTT
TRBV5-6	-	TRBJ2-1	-	CASTPGLSYNEQFF	TGTGCCAGCACCCCGGGACTTTCCTACAATGAGCAGTTCTTC
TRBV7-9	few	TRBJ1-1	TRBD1	CASSQGTGPNTEAFF	TGTGCCAGCAGCCAAGGGACAGGCCCGAACACTGAAGCTTTCTTT
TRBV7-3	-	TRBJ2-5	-	CASSMGVQETQYF	TGTGCCAGCAGCATGGGGGTACAAGAGACCCAGTACTTC
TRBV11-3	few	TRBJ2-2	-	CASSFGAGELFF	TGTGCCAGCAGCTTCGGGGCCGGGGAGCTGTTTTTT
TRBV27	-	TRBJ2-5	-	CASSLVGDQETQYF	TGTGCCAGCAGTTTGGTGGGGGACCAAGAGACCCAGTACTTC
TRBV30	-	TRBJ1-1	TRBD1	CAWNRGLNTEAFF	TGTGCCTGGAACAGGGGACTGAACACTGAAGCTTTCTTT
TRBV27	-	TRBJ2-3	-	CASSALQGLSTDTQYF	TGTGCCAGCAGCGCACTCCAGGGACTTAGCACAGATACGCAGTATTTT
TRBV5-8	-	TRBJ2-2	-	CASSFGGPNTGELFF	TGTGCCAGCAGCTTCGGGGGGCCCAACACCGGGGAGCTGTTTTTT
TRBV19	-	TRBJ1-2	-	CASSIALQIINYGYTF	TGTGCCAGTAGTATCGCTCTCCAGATAATTAACTATGGCTACACCTTC
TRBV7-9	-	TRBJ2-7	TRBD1	CASSSGQGTSYEQYF	TGTGCCAGCAGCTCGGGACAGGGAACTAGCTACGAGCAGTACTTC
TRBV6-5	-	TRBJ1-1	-	CASRPGRGDTEAFF	TGTGCCAGCAGGCCCGGACGGGGGGACACTGAAGCTTTCTTT
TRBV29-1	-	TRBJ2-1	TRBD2	CSVALLAHSYNEQFF	TGCAGCGTGGCATTACTAGCGCACTCCTACAATGAGCAGTTCTTC
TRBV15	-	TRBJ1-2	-	CATRGSNYGYTF	TGTGCCACCAGAGGCAGTAACTATGGCTACACCTTC
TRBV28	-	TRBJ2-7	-	CASGSGLEYEQYF	TGTGCCAGCGGGAGTGGTTTGGAATACGAGCAGTACTTC
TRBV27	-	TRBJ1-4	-	CASSFRAPNEKLFF	TGTGCCAGCAGTTTCCGGGCCCCTAATGAAAAACTGTTTTTT
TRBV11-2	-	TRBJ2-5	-	CASSLEGSETQYF	TGTGCCAGCAGCTTAGAGGGCTCGGAGACCCAGTACTTC